The following is a T cell receptor (beta chain) sequence with its context. Libraries were prepared by immunoSEQ multiplex PCR; TCRdb keeps only in-frame clonotypes and omits some of them. Of about 130,000 clones listed, roughly 82% are singletons. Time point in this sample: peripheral blood 6 weeks after treatment start. The sample belongs to a study of PD-L1 blockade in urothelial cancer. Across the whole study: Blood samples had a median of 141,255 T cells.

Germline loops: CDR1 SGHTA, CDR2 FQGNSA. The CDR3 is 17 residues long. The trim removed 3 bases at V and 0 bases at J, leaving 7 bases unmatched. The chain has TRBV7-2 and TRBJ2-4; TRBD1 matches at 8 bases. This sample comprised PBMCs, obtained around atezolizumab (anti-PD-L1) treatment. This clonotype originated in a man aged 45 to 65 with urothelial cancer. This chain's CDR3 is CASSFNRGILAKNIQYF. The CDR3 bases are TGTGCCAGCAGCTTCAACAGGGGGATCCTAGCCAAAAACATTCAGTACTTC. The full variable domain, its missing parts supplied by reference TRBV7-2 and TRBJ2-4, is GAGVSQSPSNKVTEKGKDVELRCDPISGHTALYWYRQSLGQGLEFLIYFQGNSAPDKSGLPSDRFSAERTGGSVSTLTIQRTQQEDSAVYLCASSFNRGILAKNIQYFGAGTRLSVL.